Listed here is a single TCR beta chain. This clonotype was seen more than once but under ten times. The antigen this receptor binds is unknown. Within one base of it there is no much larger clone, and no base qualities were kept. Germline trimming: 3 bases from V, 3 bases from J; junction bases outside gene matches: 13. The CDR3 spans 17 residues, from the cysteine through the phenylalanine. This entry keeps only the CDR3 DNA: 51 bases, framed from base 1. The germline V gene encodes CDR1 LGHNA and CDR2 YSLEER. This entry comes from a study of T-cell memory formation after mild COVID-19 (dated by TCRdb to the early 2020s). Context from the whole study: Most TCR sequence clusters were specific to one of the two donors. Longitudinal TCRalpha and TCRbeta repertoire sequencing tracked T-cell clones expanding and contracting after mild COVID-19 in two donors. Two young, previously healthy adult volunteers, one female and one male, were included in the cohort.

The study at large found these results: From day 15 to 85, contracting clones showed balanced CD4/CD8 phenotypes, whereas a second wave of clones that expanded from day 15 to 37 leaned towards CD4+. Some responding clones were found in pre-infection memory, which suggests that pre-existing cross-reactive memory T cells took part in the SARS-CoV-2 response. The second-wave clones that peaked on day 37 were not confirmed to be SARS-CoV-2 specific. Only two mild cases were covered by the study, and larger cohorts that include severe cases with pre-infection samples were considered necessary. Contracting CD4+ clones were located mainly in the CM and EM memory subsets, whereas CD8+ clones were found to be enriched in EMRA.

This sample was sequenced with an Illumina NovaSeq 6000. cDNA libraries for TCRalpha and TCRbeta were prepared by 5'RACE using constant-segment primers, with sample barcodes and unique molecular identifiers added. RNA was extracted from every sample with Trizol reagent. The libraries were amplified in two PCR steps, and the second step added a second sample barcode and Illumina TruSeq adapters. Sequencing of the libraries was done on an Illumina NovaSeq, producing 2 x 150 bp paired-end reads. On the study's bioinformatics: Reads were demultiplexed and collapsed into UMI-guided consensus sequences with migec v1.2.7. Using mixcr v2.1.11, UMI consensuses were aligned to TRA and TRB V and J templates and then assembled into clonotypes. A clonotype was counted as expanded or contracted only if both edgeR and NoisET called the change significant, with noise models trained on biological replicates. edgeR calls used a false discovery rate-adjusted p below 0.01 and a log2 fold-change threshold of 1. As an exploratory analysis of dynamics, PCA with hierarchical clustering was applied to max-normalized trajectories of the 1000 most abundant clonotypes. The CD4 or CD8 phenotype of responding clones was assigned using the separately sequenced CD4+ and CD8+ repertoires. Using fastp at Q25 and MiXCR, TCRdb reprocessed the public reads and kept productive beta chains. For every CDR3 protein sequence, its rows merge into one entry that carries the most common genes and DNA. TCRdb's processing, not the authors', yielded these V and J calls. In this sample the table shows 350,000 to 500,000 distinct CDR3 sequences, roughly 18% of which occur a single time. The top ten constitute under 25% of the sample.

Ficoll-Paque density gradient centrifugation was used to isolate PBMCs. Recombination connected TRBV4-3 to TRBJ1-2; TRBD1 aligns with 7 central bases. Material: PBMCs or a T cell subset sorted from them (not recorded which). The receptor comes from a man younger than 35 who had mild COVID-19 (a few samples of this study predate the infection). The sample titles of this study are shuffled in the database, so cell type and time point are left out; the donor was told from shared clones. The CDR3 amino acid sequence is: CASSHLMENRGDYGYTF. The nucleotide sequence is given as TGCGCCAGCAGCCATTTAATGGAGAACAGGGGAGACTATGGCTACACCTTC.